This T cell receptor (beta chain) derives from a study of tumor and adjacent non-tumor tissue in lung cancer. Study as a whole: Aged roughly 31 to 80 years, patients included 10 men and 4 or 5 women with stage I to III disease.

No cell sorting was done before RNA was extracted from the tissue. The normal lung tissue was taken more than 3 cm from the tumor edge. V shed 11 bases and J 7 bases; nucleotides not matched to a gene: 11. The CDR3 has 14 residues. CDR1 MNHNS and CDR2 SASEGT come from the germline V gene. Three rounds of nested PCR, following a modified ARM-PCR protocol, produced the TCRbeta library. TCRdb redid the calling of the multiplex PCR reads with MiXCR, one entry per CDR3 protein. The sample lists about 98,000 distinct CDR3 sequences, 80% occurring once. Sequenced input: distant non-tumor lung tissue. The chain links TRBV6-1 to TRBJ2-2; 9 positions match TRBD1. The receptor was isolated from a man in his sixties with small cell lung cancer. CDR3 loop: CAGHRDRDNGELFF. The CDR3 DNA follows: TGTGCCGGACACCGGGACAGGGACAACGGGGAGCTGTTTTTT.